This T cell receptor beta chain was recovered during a study of cytomegalovirus exposure and HLA in healthy donors. Turning to the study itself: Roughly 80 million unique TCRs from HLA-typed donors made up an early data release. Study-level findings and limits: There were over 150 TCR beta chains listed as cytomegalovirus-associated.

The study ran its PCR with 60 Vbeta and 13 Jbeta primers. The data were produced by immunoSEQ multiplex PCR, yet TCRdb's version contains in-frame clones alone and is incomplete. In the table there are about 100,000 clones, about 75% of which are singletons. Remarks on this clone: Its antigen is not known.

CDR1 is SGHDN, CDR2 FVKESK, per germline. There are 13 residues in the CDR3. With 1 base removed from V and 6 bases from J, the gap between germline ends came to 7 bases. V and J are TRBV14 and TRBJ2-1, with D unresolved. The origin of this receptor is a man aged 50-60 years in good health and CMV-seronegative. The sequencing input was PBMCs. This chain's CDR3 is CASSQVSGNEQFF. The CDR3 coding sequence is TGTGCCAGCAGCCAAGTCTCCGGCAATGAGCAGTTCTTC.